These 17 T cell receptor beta chains share one sample of origin, sequenced in a study of blood T cell repertoires in COVID-19. Only in-frame clones appear in the TCRdb table, and some are missing; sequencing was by immunoSEQ multiplex PCR. The table has tens of thousands of clones, approximately 88% seen once. The sequencing sample was made of peripheral blood. The receptors shown here come from a human donor in a cohort sampled during active COVID-19.

The chain combines TRBV6-5 with TRBJ2-1; D is perhaps TRBD1 (6 bases). Germline loops: CDR1 MNHEY, CDR2 SVGAGI. CDR3 length: 12 residues. Trimming stripped 10 bases from V and 3 bases from J, with 10 bases between. DNA for the CDR3: TGTGCCACCGTACAGGGCTACAATGAGCAGTTCTTC. Its translation: CATVQGYNEQFF.

The V and J genes are TRBV28 and TRBJ1-2, with unresolved D. CDR1 is MDHEN, CDR2 SYDVKM, per germline. The CDR3 runs to 13 residues. V lost 4 bases and J lost 3, with 9 bases in between. CDR3: CASSSITHYGYTF. CDR3 nucleotide sequence: TGTGCCAGCAGTTCCATTACACACTATGGCTACACCTTC.

J is TRBJ1-2 and V is TRBV7-6; 8 bases are a match to TRBD1. The CDR3 is 14 residues long. Germline V gene sequence: CDR1 SGHVS, CDR2 FNYEAQ. V dropped 5 bases and J dropped 6; count of bases not matched to a gene: 8. CDR3 nucleotides: TGTGCCAGCAGCGCCGAGACAGGGGACGATGGCTACACCTTC. Translating gives CASSAETGDDGYTF.

The chain uses TRBV11-2 and TRBJ1-3, with 8 nucleotides matching TRBD1. Germline assignment: CDR1 SGHAT and CDR2 FQNNGV. The CDR3 has 19 amino acids. V gave up 3 bases and J gave up 0 bases; unmatched junction bases: 13. CDR3 sequence reads: CASSFPADRERSSGNTIYF. Written as DNA, the CDR3 is TGTGCCAGCAGCTTCCCCGCGGACAGGGAAAGAAGCTCTGGAAACACCATATATTTT.

The chain recombines TRBV5-5 with TRBJ1-2, with 8 bases identical to TRBD1. V trimming: 1 base; J trimming: 4 bases; junction bases outside the gene matches: 3. Looked up from germline, CDR1 is SGHKS and CDR2 is YYEKEE (reference sequence). The CDR3 has 14 amino acids. For the CDR3, the DNA is TGTGCCAGCAGCTTGCACAGGGGGACCTATGGCTACACCTTC. Translation gives CASSLHRGTYGYTF. Drawing the rest from reference TRBV5-5 and TRBJ1-2, the complete variable domain is DAGVTQSPTHLIKTRGQQVTLRCSPISGHKSVSWYQQVLGQGPQFIFQYYEKEERGRGNFPDRFSARQFPNYSSELNVNALLLGDSALYLCASSLHRGTYGYTFGSGTRLTVV.

The J gene is TRBJ2-7, the V gene TRBV27; 8 nucleotides match TRBD2. CDR1 is MNHEY and CDR2 is SMNVEV in the germline V gene (reference sequence). The CDR3 sequence is 17 residues long. V lost 3 bases to trimming and J lost 4 bases; unmatched junction nucleotides: 14. CDR3 amino acids: CASSFLGEDSGVYEQYF. The DNA of the CDR3 is TGTGCCAGCAGTTTTTTAGGGGAAGATAGCGGGGTGTACGAGCAGTACTTC.

V is TRBV5-6 and J is TRBJ2-5; D gene ambiguous. Trimming pared 0 bases from V and 5 bases from J, leaving 11 bases between. Germline V CDR1 and CDR2: SGHDT, YYEEEE. The CDR3 sequence is 14 residues long. CDR3 amino acids: CASSLAGYRETQYF. DNA of the CDR3: TGTGCCAGCAGCTTGGCCGGGTATCGGGAGACCCAGTACTTC.

The chain's CDR3 is CASSWNRGEGNKQYF. The CDR3 coding sequence is TGCGCCAGCAGCTGGAACAGGGGAGAAGGGAACAAGCAGTACTTC. The rearrangement uses TRBV5-1 and TRBJ2-7; 7 bases are shared with TRBD1. This CDR3 spans 15 amino acids. Looked up from germline, CDR1 is SGHRS and CDR2 is YFSETQ. V shed 3 bases and J 8 bases; nucleotides not matched to a gene: 14.

V and J are TRBV29-1 and TRBJ2-1; a weak D match, TRBD2 (5 bases). The V and J ends lost 0 bases and 2 bases respectively, with 11 bases between them. There are 15 residues in the CDR3. Germline CDR1 reads SQVTM; CDR2 reads ANQGSEA. The CDR3 bases are TGCAGCGTTGAAGATCGGGGAATCCCCTACAATGAGCAGTTCTTC. Protein: CSVEDRGIPYNEQFF.

The V call is TRBV27, the J call TRBJ1-2, with a tentative D call TRBD1 (6 bases). Trimming removed 5 bases from V and 3 bases from J, with 19 bases in between. The CDR3 covers 16 residues. Looked up from germline, CDR1 is MNHEY and CDR2 is SMNVEV (reference sequence). This CDR3 reads CASSTLQGTLDYGYTF. CDR3 coding DNA: TGTGCCAGCAGTACACTACAGGGAACCCTCGACTATGGCTACACCTTC.

The chain carries TRBV11-1 and TRBJ1-1, with TRBD1 as a possible D gene (6 bases). From germline, CDR1 is SGHAT and CDR2 FQDESV (reference sequence). The CDR3 extends over 12 amino acids. Trimming stripped 4 bases from V and 6 bases from J, with 9 bases between. CDR3 residues: CASSSRTAEAFF. The DNA for the CDR3 is TGTGCCAGCAGCTCTCGGACAGCTGAAGCTTTCTTT.

The rearrangement uses TRBV10-3 and TRBJ2-3, with TRBD2 matching 7 bases. Germline CDR1 ENHRY, CDR2 SYGVKD. V was clipped by 8 bases and J by 0 bases; unmatched bases: 2. This CDR3 region has 13 residues. The CDR3 region is CAIGRESTDTQYF. The CDR3 DNA sequence: TGTGCCATCGGGCGGGAGAGCACAGATACGCAGTATTTT.

The V call is TRBV4-1, the J call TRBJ2-2, with TRBD1 as a possible D gene (5 bases). V gave up 3 bases and J gave up 4 bases, with 6 bases separating them. Germline loops: CDR1 MGHRA, CDR2 YSYEKL. This CDR3 is built from 13 residues. The CDR3 DNA follows: TGCGCCAGCAGCCAGACAGCCACCGGGGAGCTGTTTTTT. It specifies CASSQTATGELFF.

The J gene is TRBJ2-5, the V gene TRBV5-1, with 11 bases matching TRBD2. Germline values: CDR1 SGHRS, CDR2 YFSETQ. Trimming cost V 1 base and J 2 bases; bases outside gene matches: 10. CDR3 length equals 18 residues. The CDR3 DNA reads TGCGCCAGCAGCTTGTTTCGGCTAGCGGGAGGAGATCAAGAGACCCAGTACTTC. It translates to CASSLFRLAGGDQETQYF.

The rearrangement uses TRBV28 and TRBJ1-2, with 11 bases lining up with TRBD1. Germline CDR1 is MDHEN and CDR2 is SYDVKM. With V trimmed by 6 bases and J by 4 bases, 4 bases remained unmatched. This CDR3 has 14 amino acids. CDR3 nucleotide sequence: TGTGCCAGCAGACACGGACAGGGGGCCTATGGCTACACCTTC. Its protein is CASRHGQGAYGYTF.

The gene calls are TRBV24-1 and TRBJ2-2; possibly TRBD2 for D (5 bases). V was pared by 3 bases and J by 5 bases, with 15 bases between. CDR3 length equals 16 residues. The germline gives CDR1 KGHDR, CDR2 SFDVKD. This CDR3 reads CATSDPRAVTTGELFF. CDR3 nucleotide sequence: TGTGCCACCAGTGATCCGAGGGCTGTTACGACCGGGGAGCTGTTTTTT.

The chain combines TRBV11-2 with TRBJ2-7, with D perhaps TRBD1 (7 bases). V gave up 2 bases and J gave up 3 bases, with 11 bases separating them. This CDR3 has 14 amino acids. The germline gives CDR1 SGHAT, CDR2 FQNNGV. CDR3 bases: TGTGCCAGCAGCTTATCAGGGGGGCTCTACGAGCAGTACTTC. This sequence encodes CASSLSGGLYEQYF.